This T cell receptor (beta chain) derives from a study of T cell repertoires in aging, cancer and after chemotherapy. Study details: Six age groups, ranging from 30 or younger to 70 or older, included the donors. The whole study produced a dataset of about 8.8 million TCR reads. Whole-study results and caveats: Immunological memory after chemotherapy cannot be judged from the repertoire data. Across the chemotherapy interval, each cancer cohort showed higher median generation probability, suggesting thymic rebound.

TRB rearrangements spanning V, D and J were amplified using mixed TRB-A/B primers. TCRdb passed the multiplex PCR reads through MiXCR, listing each CDR3 protein once. The sample holds about 1,900 distinct CDR3 sequences, 64% seen once. In regard to this clonotype: Its target is unknown.

Amplification of TCR beta used genomic DNA extracted from peripheral blood. Germline V lookup: CDR1 PRHDT, CDR2 FYEKMQ (reference sequence). The V gene end was trimmed by 4 bases and the J gene end by 6 bases; junction bases not matched to a gene: 7. The CDR3 extends over 15 amino acids. The sequence derives from a human donor with a solid tumor. The chain combines TRBV13 with TRBJ2-7; 12 nucleotides line up with TRBD2. Sequencing was performed on blood. The CDR3 reads CASSSRTSGNSEQYF. CDR3 nucleotides: TGTGCCAGCAGCTCAAGGACTAGCGGGAACTCCGAGCAGTACTTC.